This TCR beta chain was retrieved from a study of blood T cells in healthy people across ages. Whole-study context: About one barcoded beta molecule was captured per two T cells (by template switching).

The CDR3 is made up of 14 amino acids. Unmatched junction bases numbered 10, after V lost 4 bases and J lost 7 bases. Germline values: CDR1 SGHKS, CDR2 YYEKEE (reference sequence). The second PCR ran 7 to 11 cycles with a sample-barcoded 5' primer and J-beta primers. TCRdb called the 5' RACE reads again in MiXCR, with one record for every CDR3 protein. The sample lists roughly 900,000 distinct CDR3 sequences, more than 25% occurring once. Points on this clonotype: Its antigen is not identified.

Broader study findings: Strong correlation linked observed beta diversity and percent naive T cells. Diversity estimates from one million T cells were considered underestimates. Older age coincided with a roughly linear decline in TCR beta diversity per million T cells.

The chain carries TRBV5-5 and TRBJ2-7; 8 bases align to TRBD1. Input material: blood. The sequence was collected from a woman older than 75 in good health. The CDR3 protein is CASSPWTGPNEQYF. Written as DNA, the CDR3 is TGTGCCAGCAGCCCCTGGACAGGGCCAAATGAGCAGTACTTC.